Listed below are T cell receptor beta chains from one sample, sequenced in a study of human T cells and chemical hapten exposure. TCRdb independently ran MiXCR on the RACE reads; one entry per CDR3 protein. The table has approximately 180,000 distinct CDR3 sequences, approximately 29% seen once. The material sequenced was whole blood, taken in connection with sensitization to the hapten diphenylcyclopropenone (DPC). These receptors all come from a woman aged 25 to 39 with alopecia areata. Some clones in this sample may be carry-over from other donors' samples. The CDR3 runs from the conserved cysteine through the conserved F or W. The D gene is left open where the match is weak. Some rows mark clone size as missing; the rest say once, few, many or name a class of expanded clone.

cdr3_length: 17
clone_size: NA
d_call: NA
v_call: TRBV28
cdr3_aa: CASSPRPVGGSQWPQHF

cdr3_length: 12
clone_size: few
d_call: NA
v_call: TRBV6-6
cdr3_aa: CASSSEHNEQFF

cdr3_length: 16
clone_size: NA
d_call: NA
v_call: TRBV6-2/TRBV6-3
cdr3_aa: CASRETAGLDTGELFF

cdr3_length: 14
clone_size: NA
d_call: NA
v_call: TRBV5-5
cdr3_aa: CASSLAHAETEAFF

cdr3_length: 14
clone_size: few
d_call: TRBD2
v_call: TRBV28
cdr3_aa: CATLLAANTGELFF

cdr3_length: 16
clone_size: NA
d_call: TRBD1
v_call: TRBV5-1
cdr3_aa: CASSPDIGTGSYEQYF

cdr3_length: 14
clone_size: NA
d_call: NA
v_call: TRBV12-3/TRBV12-4
cdr3_aa: CASRTSGLSYEQYF

cdr3_length: 13
clone_size: few
d_call: NA
v_call: TRBV7-2
cdr3_aa: CASLTSPQTEAFF

cdr3_length: 16
clone_size: few
d_call: TRBD1
v_call: TRBV30
cdr3_aa: CAWSLGTGVSSSPLHF

cdr3_length: 15
clone_size: few
d_call: TRBD1
v_call: TRBV4-1
cdr3_aa: CASSKGTGEDYGYTF

cdr3_length: 18
clone_size: NA
d_call: NA
v_call: TRBV20-1
cdr3_aa: CSASASRTSWASNSPLHF

cdr3_length: 14
clone_size: NA
d_call: NA
v_call: TRBV4-3
cdr3_aa: CASSQEGAADTQYF

cdr3_length: 17
clone_size: NA
d_call: TRBD2
v_call: TRBV7-3
cdr3_aa: CASSIAGTSGNYNEQFF

cdr3_length: 16
clone_size: NA
d_call: NA
v_call: TRBV10-3
cdr3_aa: CAIAGQGIPSGNTIYF

cdr3_length: 17
clone_size: NA
d_call: TRBD2
v_call: TRBV6-2/TRBV6-3
cdr3_aa: CASSYYSSGGVDNEQFF

cdr3_length: 13
clone_size: NA
d_call: NA
v_call: TRBV27
cdr3_aa: CASSFRSSYGYTF

cdr3_length: 15
clone_size: NA
d_call: NA
v_call: TRBV4-2
cdr3_aa: CASSQEGTRTGELFF

cdr3_length: 14
clone_size: few
d_call: NA
v_call: TRBV6-1
cdr3_aa: CASSEGRAPDEQFF

cdr3_length: 15
clone_size: many
d_call: NA
v_call: TRBV7-9
cdr3_aa: CASSKNRETNEKLFF

cdr3_length: 15
clone_size: NA
d_call: TRBD2
v_call: TRBV20-1
cdr3_aa: CSAREASGRGIEQFF

cdr3_length: 13
clone_size: few
d_call: TRBD1
v_call: TRBV20-1
cdr3_aa: CSANPTGNYGYTF

cdr3_length: 16
clone_size: few
d_call: NA
v_call: TRBV7-9
cdr3_aa: CASSLGAGTSNTEAFF

cdr3_length: 17
clone_size: NA
d_call: NA
v_call: TRBV28
cdr3_aa: CASSPATGRARHNEQFF

cdr3_length: 17
clone_size: few
d_call: NA
v_call: TRBV18
cdr3_aa: CASSTRGAPPNTGELFF